Given below is one T cell receptor beta chain in context. The entry originates in a study of blood T cell repertoires in COVID-19. Overall study: From T cells, B-cell-depleted T cells, or PBMCs came the material, which was cDNA or gDNA.

The authors' processing: Estimated nucleated cell counts came from reference gene primer amplification. Here immunoSEQ multiplex PCR was the method, and the copy in TCRdb shows in-frame clones only, minus some. The DNA gave D and trimming, while V, J and clone size come from that table. This table has 300,000 or so clones, approximately 80% appearing once. CDR3 size: 15 residues. Trimming removed 3 bases from V and 8 bases from J; junction bases left unmatched: 10. Germline V CDR1 and CDR2: SNHLY, FYNNEI. This sequence originates from a woman aged 45-60 years with active or convalescent COVID-19. Sample: peripheral blood. The chain recombines TRBV2 with TRBJ1-2; 9 nucleotides match TRBD1. CDR3 sequence (DNA): TGTGCCAGCAGTGATATCTTGGGGACAGGGATCGGCTACACCTTC. It translates to CASSDILGTGIGYTF.